The 22 T cell receptor beta chains reported below all come from one sample, sequenced in a study of blood T cell repertoires in COVID-19. Generated by immunoSEQ multiplex PCR, the TCRdb table keeps only in-frame clones and is missing some. The sample has some 400,000 clones; approximately 92% are singletons. The sample consisted of PBMCs or T cells enriched from blood (not recorded which). These receptors all stem from a man in his thirties or forties who had recovered from COVID-19.

The chain has TRBV11-2 and TRBJ2-1; the match to TRBD2 covers 10 bases. After removal of 6 bases from V and 4 bases from J, the junction contained 9 bases not matched to a gene. The germline CDR1 and CDR2 sequences are SGHAT and FQNNGV. The CDR3 loop spans 16 amino acids. The CDR3 sequence: CASRKAGTSAYNEQFF. The CDR3 DNA is TGTGCCAGCAGAAAGGCGGGGACTAGCGCATACAATGAGCAGTTCTTC.

This chain links TRBV9 with TRBJ2-1; the match to TRBD2 covers 8 bases. Per the germline V gene, CDR1 is SGDLS and CDR2 is YYNGEE. With 4 bases clipped from V and 0 bases from J, the junction kept 6 bases outside the gene matches. This CDR3 comprises 16 residues. CDR3 coding DNA: TGTGCCAGCAGCACTCTAGGGACTAGCTCCTACAATGAGCAGTTCTTC. Translation: CASSTLGTSSYNEQFF.

The chain carries TRBV27 and TRBJ2-7; 7 positions match TRBD2. Trimming cost V 6 bases and J 4 bases; bases outside gene matches: 15. This CDR3 spans 16 amino acids. In germline, CDR1 is MNHEY, CDR2 SMNVEV (reference sequence). This CDR3 is CASSARAGDKGYEQYF. The CDR3 DNA reads TGTGCCAGCAGCGCGCGCGCGGGGGATAAGGGTTACGAGCAGTACTTC.

The chain is built from TRBV4-2 and TRBJ2-3; 11 bases fit TRBD2. With V trimmed by 4 bases and J by 0 bases, 0 bases remained unmatched. CDR1 is LGHNA and CDR2 is YNFKEQ in the germline V gene. The CDR3 loop spans 15 amino acids. CDR3 loop: CASSRLAGSTDTQYF. The CDR3 DNA is TGTGCCAGCAGCCGACTAGCGGGAAGCACAGATACGCAGTATTTT.

This sequence joins TRBV24-1 and TRBJ2-7; TRBD1 agrees at 7 bases. This CDR3 region has 14 residues. With 5 bases clipped from V and 2 bases from J, the junction kept 5 bases outside the gene matches. The germline V gene encodes CDR1 KGHDR and CDR2 SFDVKD. CDR3 coding DNA: TGTGCCACCAGTGGAGGGGACAGCCCCTACGAGCAGTACTTC. This gives the protein CATSGGDSPYEQYF.

CDR3 loop: CASSYLEGTHEQYF. In DNA, the CDR3 is TGTGCCAGCAGCTATTTGGAGGGGACCCACGAGCAGTACTTC. The chain has TRBV7-6 and TRBJ2-7; a possible D gene is TRBD2 (6 bases). The CDR3 spans 14 residues. V lost 4 bases and J lost 5, with 15 bases in between. Per germline, CDR1 SGHVS and CDR2 FNYEAQ.

V is TRBV27 and J is TRBJ1-4; possibly TRBD1 for D (5 bases). CDR3 size: 16 residues. Germline CDR1 and CDR2: MNHEY and SMNVEV (reference sequence). V was clipped by 5 bases and J by 0 bases, with 13 bases between them. CDR3 coding DNA: TGTGCCAGCAGTCCAGGGCGGGGGGCAACTAATGAAAAACTGTTTTTT. Its translation is CASSPGRGATNEKLFF.

The rearrangement uses TRBV2 and TRBJ1-2; TRBD1 might be the D (6 bases). Trimming cost V 6 bases and J 5 bases, with 10 bases left between them. There are 12 residues in the CDR3. Germline lookup yields CDR1 SNHLY and CDR2 FYNNEI. The CDR3 coding sequence is TGTGCCAGCAGGCAACAGGGTTATGGCTACACCTTC. The encoded protein is CASRQQGYGYTF.

The chain carries TRBV7-2 and TRBJ2-3; tentative D call: TRBD2 (6 bases). The CDR3 totals 16 residues. The V gene's germline CDR1 is SGHTA and CDR2 FQGNSA. The germline V and J ends were trimmed by 5 bases and 2 bases, with 17 bases remaining between them. DNA of the CDR3: TGTGCCAGCAGCCTTAGCGGAGGCGGTAACACAGATACGCAGTATTTT. Translated, it gives CASSLSGGGNTDTQYF.

This chain links TRBV11-2 with TRBJ2-1; TRBD1 matches at 9 bases. The germline V gene encodes CDR1 SGHAT and CDR2 FQNNGV. After removal of 5 bases from V and 3 bases from J, the junction contained 5 bases not matched to a gene. This CDR3 spans 15 amino acids. CDR3 sequence: CASSKQGANYNEQFF. DNA for the CDR3: TGTGCCAGCAGCAAACAGGGGGCAAACTACAATGAGCAGTTCTTC.

V and J are TRBV7-2 and TRBJ2-7; 7 nucleotides match TRBD1. V lost 5 bases to trimming and J lost 2 bases; unmatched junction nucleotides: 6. CDR3 length equals 14 residues. Germline-derived CDR1 and CDR2 are SGHTA and FQGNSA. CDR3 residues: CASSMTGSAYEQYF. CDR3 nucleotides: TGTGCCAGCAGCATGACAGGGAGTGCCTACGAGCAGTACTTC.

The chain employs TRBV14 and TRBJ1-1; D remains ambiguous. Trimming removed 1 base from V and 4 bases from J, with 10 bases in between. CDR3 length: 14 amino acids. Germline-derived CDR1 and CDR2 are SGHDN and FVKESK. As DNA, the CDR3 is TGTGCCAGCAGCCAAGTCCGGGGTGGCACTGAAGCTTTCTTT. This codes for CASSQVRGGTEAFF.

J is TRBJ1-2 and V is TRBV19; D unresolved. This CDR3 has 13 amino acids. Trimming took 3 bases from V and 7 from J, leaving 12 bases between them. The germline CDR1 and CDR2 sequences are LNHDA and SQIVND (reference sequence). CDR3 loop: CASSIEGRSGYTF. For the CDR3, the DNA is TGTGCCAGTAGTATCGAGGGTAGAAGTGGCTACACCTTC.

V gene TRBV13 combines with J gene TRBJ2-3, with 10 nucleotides matching TRBD2. The junction had 8 bases not matched to a gene; V was cut back by 3 bases and J by 2 bases. The CDR3 length is 17 residues. The germline V gene has CDR1 PRHDT and CDR2 FYEKMQ (reference sequence). The CDR3 sequence: CASSFQREGRVTDTQYF. DNA for the CDR3: TGTGCCAGCAGCTTTCAGCGGGAGGGGCGTGTCACAGATACGCAGTATTTT. The full variable domain, in which reference TRBV13 and TRBJ2-3 provide the parts outside the CDR3, is AAGVIQSPRHLIKEKRETATLKCYPIPRHDTVYWYQQGPGQDPQFLISFYEKMQSDKGSIPDRFSAQQFSDYHSELNMSSLELGDSALYFCASSFQREGRVTDTQYFGPGTRLTVL.

The chain joins TRBV27 to TRBJ1-5; D not certain. Trimming shortened V by 4 bases and J by 0 bases, and 7 bases separated the two germline ends. CDR3 size: 14 residues. Looked up from germline, CDR1 is MNHEY and CDR2 is SMNVEV (reference sequence). The CDR3 region is CASSSDNSNQPQHF. The CDR3 nucleotides are TGTGCCAGCAGTTCCGACAATAGCAATCAGCCCCAGCATTTT.

The chain combines TRBV7-3 with TRBJ2-1; D perhaps matches TRBD2 (6 bases). The germline V gene encodes CDR1 SGHTA and CDR2 FQGTGA. This CDR3 has 16 residues. Trimming removed 5 bases at V and 1 base at J, with 15 bases between. CDR3 sequence reads: CASSVDSAGSYNEQFF. CDR3 in DNA: TGTGCCAGCAGCGTGGACTCCGCGGGGTCCTACAATGAGCAGTTCTTC.

V gene TRBV5-1 combines with J gene TRBJ2-7, with 7 nucleotides matching TRBD2. The CDR3 covers 14 residues. V trimming: 0 bases; J trimming: 0 bases; junction bases outside the gene matches: 0. Per germline, CDR1 SGHRS and CDR2 YFSETQ. CDR3 nucleotides: TGCGCCAGCAGCTTGGGACTAGCCTCCTACGAGCAGTACTTC. It encodes CASSLGLASYEQYF.

The chain joins TRBV29-1 to TRBJ2-3; 12 nucleotides match TRBD2. V dropped 8 bases and J dropped 4; count of bases not matched to a gene: 13. The CDR3 has 16 residues. The germline CDR1 and CDR2 sequences are SQVTM and ANQGSEA. The CDR3 DNA sequence: TGCAGCTTCCGACTGACTAGCGGGAGTGTCGCAGATACGCAGTATTTT. Its translation: CSFRLTSGSVADTQYF.

V gene TRBV19 combines with J gene TRBJ2-5, with 9 bases aligning to TRBD2. Germline V gene sequence: CDR1 LNHDA, CDR2 SQIVND (reference sequence). The CDR3 consists of 16 residues. V gave up 3 bases and J gave up 5 bases; unmatched junction bases: 10. The CDR3 sequence: CASSMAPGLATETQYF. In DNA, the CDR3 is TGTGCCAGTAGTATGGCTCCGGGACTAGCAACGGAGACCCAGTACTTC.

The rearrangement links TRBV28 to TRBJ2-2, with D possibly matching TRBD2 (5 bases). V lost 6 bases and J 3 bases, leaving 8 bases between the germline ends. CDR1 and CDR2 from the germline V gene are MDHEN and SYDVKM. This CDR3 has 13 amino acids. The CDR3 nucleotides are TGTGCCAGCAGCACGAGGGACACCGGGGAGCTGTTTTTT. This gives the protein CASSTRDTGELFF.

The rearrangement joins TRBV5-1 to TRBJ2-1; TRBD1 is a possible D gene (8 bases). Germline V gene data show CDR1 as SGHRS and CDR2 as YFSETQ. Trimming took off 4 bases at V and 6 bases at J, with 17 bases between the two ends. The CDR3 totals 15 residues. The CDR3 reads CASSKGGDRLNEQFF. The CDR3 DNA reads as TGCGCCAGCAGCAAGGGAGGGGACAGGCTCAATGAGCAGTTCTTC.

The chain recombines TRBV25-1 with TRBJ2-5; D is ambiguous. The V end lost 6 bases, the J end lost 2 bases, and 4 bases lay between the germline ends. In germline, CDR1 is MGHDK, CDR2 SYGVNS. The CDR3 runs 11 residues. The CDR3 is CASRAQETQYF. For the CDR3, the DNA is TGTGCCAGCAGAGCACAAGAGACCCAGTACTTC.